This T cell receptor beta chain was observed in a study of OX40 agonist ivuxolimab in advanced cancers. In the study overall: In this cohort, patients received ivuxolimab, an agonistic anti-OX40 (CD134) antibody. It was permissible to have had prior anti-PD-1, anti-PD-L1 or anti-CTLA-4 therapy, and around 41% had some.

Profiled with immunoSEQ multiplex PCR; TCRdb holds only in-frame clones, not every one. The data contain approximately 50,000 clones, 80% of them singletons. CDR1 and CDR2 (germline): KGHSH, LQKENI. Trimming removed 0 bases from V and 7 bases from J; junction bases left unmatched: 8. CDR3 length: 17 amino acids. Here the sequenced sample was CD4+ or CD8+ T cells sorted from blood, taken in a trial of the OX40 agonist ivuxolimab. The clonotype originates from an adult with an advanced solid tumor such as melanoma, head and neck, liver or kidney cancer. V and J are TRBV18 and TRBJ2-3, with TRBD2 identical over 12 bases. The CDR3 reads CASSPPGLAGGLNTQYF. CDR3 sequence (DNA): TGTGCCAGCTCACCACCGGGGCTAGCGGGAGGGCTTAATACGCAGTATTTT.